This passage covers 9 T cell receptor beta chains from one sample sequenced in a study of blood T cell repertoires in COVID-19 (dated by TCRdb to the early 2020s). Receptors were amplified or captured by the immunoSEQ multiplex PCR assay. TCRdb's version of the immuneACCESS table is confined to in-frame rearrangements and falls short of the full clone set. An unresolved V gene accounts for under half of the shortfall where checked; the remainder is of unknown origin. In this sample the table shows about 130,000 clones, about 81% of which occur a single time. Approximately 18% of the sample comes from the top ten. Sequencing was carried out using peripheral blood. These receptors were taken from a man aged 25-45 years with COVID-19, enrolled during active disease.

The V call is TRBV29-1, the J call TRBJ1-5; the match to TRBD1 covers 9 bases. The CDR3 runs to 15 residues. With 4 bases clipped from V and 5 bases from J, the junction kept 9 bases outside the gene matches. CDR1 and CDR2 (germline): SQVTM, ANQGSEA. CDR3: CSVVGGQGGDQPQHF. DNA of the CDR3: TGCAGCGTTGTAGGGGGACAGGGAGGGGATCAGCCCCAGCATTTT.

The rearrangement uses TRBV25-1 and TRBJ1-1; possibly TRBD1 for D (6 bases). The germline CDR1 and CDR2 sequences are MGHDK and SYGVNS. The CDR3 runs 16 residues. V was cut by 3 bases and J by 0 bases, with 14 bases left in between. CDR3 in DNA: TGTGCCAGCAGTGAGGGCCAGGGGACCGTGAACACTGAAGCTTTCTTT. Protein sequence: CASSEGQGTVNTEAFF.

The genes are TRBV14 and TRBJ2-1; TRBD2 agrees at 11 bases. Germline V gene sequence: CDR1 SGHDN, CDR2 FVKESK. The CDR3 sequence is 16 residues long. The V gene end was trimmed by 2 bases and the J gene end by 9 bases; junction bases not matched to a gene: 9. The CDR3 DNA sequence: TGTGCCAGCAGCCAAAGACTAGCGGGACGGTCTAGTGAGCAGTTCTTC. Its protein product is CASSQRLAGRSSEQFF.

The V call is TRBV7-9, the J call TRBJ2-6; D might be TRBD2 (5 bases). Germline CDR1 SEHNR, CDR2 FQNEAQ (reference sequence). The CDR3 covers 18 residues. V gave up 4 bases and J gave up 4 bases, with 20 bases separating them. The CDR3 spells CASSSSEGRATGANVLTF. DNA for the CDR3: TGTGCCAGCAGCTCATCAGAGGGAAGGGCCACCGGGGCCAACGTCCTGACTTTC.

This clone was observed once. The chain is built from TRBV2 and TRBJ2-1, with a possible D match to TRBD2 (6 bases). The CDR3 spans 15 residues. The V end was cut by 7 bases, the J end by 8 bases, with 21 bases between. The germline gives CDR1 SNHLY, CDR2 FYNNEI. The CDR3 is CASTLGGSGYDEQFF. The CDR3 coding sequence is TGTGCCAGCACTCTTGGGGGTAGCGGATATGATGAGCAGTTCTTC.

The rearrangement uses TRBV21-1 and TRBJ2-7; TRBD1 is the table's D call, not checked against the DNA. TRBV21-1 is a pseudogene locus. The CDR3 consists of 15 residues. The CDR3 sequence: CASSNRQGAYYEQYF. CDR3 nucleotide sequence: TGTGCCAGCAGCAATAGACAGGGGGCCTATTACGAGCAGTACTTC.

The chain has TRBV28 and TRBJ2-7, with D possibly being TRBD1 (6 bases). Trimming removed 4 bases from V and 1 base from J, with 11 bases in between. Germline CDR1 reads MDHEN; CDR2 reads SYDVKM. This CDR3 comprises 14 residues. The CDR3 loop is CASSSDSSSYEQYF. The CDR3 coding sequence is TGTGCCAGCAGTTCGGACAGCTCTTCCTACGAGCAGTACTTC.

The V gene is TRBV4-1, the J gene TRBJ1-6; 8 bases match TRBD1. V was clipped by 4 bases and J by 8 bases; unmatched bases: 7. The CDR3 is 15 amino acids. The germline V gene has CDR1 MGHRA and CDR2 YSYEKL. The DNA for the CDR3 is TGCGCCAGCAGCCCCCAACAGGGGGATTATTCACCCCTCCACTTT. Its protein product is CASSPQQGDYSPLHF.

The chain employs TRBV4-2 and TRBJ2-7, with a weak D call TRBD1 (6 bases). The CDR3 has 14 amino acids. V was trimmed by 3 bases and J by 3 bases, leaving 12 bases between them. Germline V gives CDR1 LGHNA, CDR2 YNFKEQ. The CDR3 DNA follows: TGTGCCAGCAGCCAGGCAACAGGGCGCTACGAGCAGTACTTC. This translates into CASSQATGRYEQYF.